The clone carrying this TCR beta chain has a count of ten or more. Its antigen is undetermined. This sample is drawn from a study of T-cell reconstitution after alpha-beta-depleted transplantation in children. Study-wide results and caveats: About two months after transplant, alpha-beta T cells reportedly came from several hundred expanded graft clones. It was newly produced T cells that mostly accounted for T-cell counts and diversity one year after transplant. The origin of high day-60 TCRbeta diversity in some patients lay in surviving recipient T cells and thymic progenitors.

There are 13 residues in the CDR3. Trimming removed 7 bases at V and 4 bases at J, with 13 bases between. Unique molecular identifiers were built into the TCRbeta library. MiXCR was run by TCRdb on the PCR reads, yielding one entry per CDR3 protein. Of about 97,000 distinct CDR3 sequences detected, 4.5% to 7.5% appear once; the ten largest clones hold around 5.6%. The sequence was collected from a female patient under 10 years old who had a stem cell transplant for Fanconi anemia, so the T cells may come from the graft donor. The sequencing used PBMCs, mostly from graft donor cells, collected 60 days after TCRalphabeta/CD19-depleted stem cell transplant. The V and J genes are TRBV12-3 or TRBV12-4 and TRBJ1-1; D is ambiguous. The CDR3 reads CASTLFTPTEAFF. Written as DNA, the CDR3 is TGTGCCAGCACCCTATTTACCCCCACTGAAGCTTTCTTT.